This T cell receptor (beta chain) was observed in a study of OX40 agonist ivuxolimab in advanced cancers. This clone was observed once. The length of the CDR3 is 14 residues. The V end lost 1 base, the J end lost 6 bases, and 10 bases lay between the germline ends. Germline assignment: CDR1 SGHAT and CDR2 FQNNGV. The repertoire was sequenced with immunoSEQ multiplex PCR; TCRdb's copy has only in-frame clones and lacks some. In the table there are some 51,000 clones, around 77% of which are singletons. The chain joins TRBV11-2 to TRBJ1-5; D gene uncertain. This clonotype originated in an adult with an advanced solid tumor such as melanoma, head and neck, liver or kidney cancer. The source material was CD4+ or CD8+ T cells sorted from blood, sampled in a trial of the OX40 agonist ivuxolimab. The CDR3 sequence is CASSLGQEPQPQHF. DNA of the CDR3: TGTGCCAGCAGCTTAGGGCAGGAACCTCAGCCCCAGCATTTT.